The source of this TCR beta chain is a study of cytomegalovirus exposure and HLA in healthy donors. Looking at the study overall: Per a later analysis, the 666 first-cohort and fewer than 150 validation repertoires shared one platform.

Only in-frame clones appear in the TCRdb table, and some are missing; sequencing was by immunoSEQ multiplex PCR. Among some 130,000 clones listed, 70% to 90% were seen once. An approximately 120-subject validation cohort, separate from the approximately 720-subject first cohort, supplied the donors. The germline V gene has CDR1 MNHEY and CDR2 SVGAGI. The CDR3 consists of 14 residues. Losses at the gene ends were 5 bases for V and 6 bases for J; bases not matched to a gene: 6. This TCR came from a woman between 18 and 29 years old in good health and CMV-seropositive. The V gene is TRBV6-5, the J gene TRBJ1-5, with 8 bases identical to TRBD1. The sample taken for sequencing was PBMCs. CDR3: CASSPDRDPQPQHF. CDR3 sequence (DNA): TGTGCCAGCAGTCCGGACAGGGATCCTCAGCCCCAGCATTTT.